Shown below are 21 T cell receptor beta chains from a single sample sequenced in a study of Graves' ophthalmopathy and Graves' hyperthyroidism. The authors amplified TCR beta CDR3 regions from RNA transcripts. Second-round multiplex PCR followed a first-round RT-PCR using HTBI primers. TCRdb called the multiplex PCR reads again in MiXCR, with one record for every CDR3 protein. There are about 380,000 distinct CDR3 sequences in the sample; 15% occur only once, and approximately 7% lies in the top ten. The source material was peripheral blood. The receptors originated from a woman under 30 with stable Graves' hyperthyroidism.

The chain links TRBV7-8 to TRBJ2-5, with 12 nucleotides matching TRBD2. The CDR3 runs 16 residues. The junction had 2 bases not matched to a gene; V was cut back by 2 bases and J by 1 base. The germline gives CDR1 SGHVS, CDR2 FQNEAQ. CDR3 in DNA: TGTGCCAGCAGCTTAATGGGACTAGCGGGCCAAGAGACCCAGTACTTC. Encoded protein: CASSLMGLAGQETQYF. Combining the CDR3 with reference TRBV7-8 and TRBJ2-5 gives the whole variable domain GAGVSQSPRYKVAKRGQDVALRCDPISGHVSLFWYQQALGQGPEFLTYFQNEAQLDKSGLPSDRFFAERPEGSVSTLKIQRTQQEDSAVYLCASSLMGLAGQETQYFGPGTRLLVL.

Ten or more counts support this clonotype. This chain links TRBV24-1 with TRBJ1-1, with D tentatively TRBD1 (6 bases). Germline V gives CDR1 KGHDR, CDR2 SFDVKD. CDR3 length equals 16 residues. With 5 bases removed from V and 0 bases from J, the gap between germline ends came to 15 bases. The CDR3, as DNA: TGTGCCACCAGTGGGAGGGGACAACGAGTGAACACTGAAGCTTTCTTT. Its protein product is CATSGRGQRVNTEAFF.

At least ten counts were recorded for this clonotype. The chain has TRBV9 and TRBJ2-7, with D maybe TRBD1 (5 bases). Germline CDR1 and CDR2: SGDLS and YYNGEE. This CDR3 has 16 amino acids. V was clipped by 3 bases and J by 0 bases, with 16 bases between them. The CDR3 spells CASSGTPSSSSYEQYF. DNA for the CDR3: TGTGCCAGCAGCGGGACACCGTCATCAAGCTCCTACGAGCAGTACTTC.

This chain joins TRBV15 and TRBJ2-5; tentatively, D is TRBD1 or TRBD2 (5 bases each). The germline V and J ends were trimmed by 1 base and 3 bases, with 6 bases remaining between them. Germline V CDR1 and CDR2: LNHNV, YYDKDF (reference sequence). The CDR3 is made up of 13 amino acids. This CDR3 is CATSRVGEETQYF. CDR3 nucleotides: TGTGCCACCAGCAGAGTGGGGGAAGAGACCCAGTACTTC.

This clonotype has a count of ten or more. CDR3 coding DNA: TGCAGTGCAAGGACAGGCCCCGAGGGGTCCCAGTACTTC. It specifies CSARTGPEGSQYF. The chain uses TRBV20-1 and TRBJ2-5; 7 positions match TRBD1. Germline CDR1 DFQATT, CDR2 SNEGSKA (reference sequence). The CDR3 covers 13 residues. The junction had 13 bases not matched to a gene; V was cut back by 6 bases and J by 9 bases.

This clonotype was observed at least ten times. The chain recombines TRBV6-1 with TRBJ1-3; 10 nucleotides agree with TRBD1. Per germline, CDR1 MNHNS and CDR2 SASEGT. The V and J ends lost 6 bases and 0 bases, in that order; junction bases with no gene match: 5. The CDR3 covers 16 residues. The CDR3 spells CASSGTGEVSGNTIYF. CDR3 DNA: TGTGCCAGCAGCGGGACAGGGGAGGTCTCTGGAAACACCATATATTTT.

This clonotype was picked up many times. The V call is TRBV20-1, the J call TRBJ2-7; D gene unclear. V was shortened by 2 bases and J by 4 bases, with 9 bases between the two germline ends. This CDR3 is built from 12 residues. Germline CDR1 and CDR2: DFQATT and SNEGSKA (reference sequence). The CDR3 DNA is TGCAGTGCTAGACAGGTTGGGTACGAGCAGTACTTC. This codes for CSARQVGYEQYF.

This clonotype was picked up a small number of times. The rearrangement links TRBV12-3 or TRBV12-4 to TRBJ2-1, with D possibly TRBD1 on 6 matching bases. The CDR3 extends over 17 amino acids. V dropped 2 bases and J dropped 0 bases, with 14 bases sitting between them. CDR3 in amino acids: CASSLSRWDNSYNEQFF. The CDR3 bases are TGTGCCAGCAGTTTAAGTAGGTGGGACAACTCCTACAATGAGCAGTTCTTC.

There are many counts of this clonotype. The V gene is TRBV2, the J gene TRBJ2-5; D is ambiguous. Trimming removed 7 bases at V and 2 bases at J, with 2 bases between. Germline values: CDR1 SNHLY, CDR2 FYNNEI. This CDR3 has 10 amino acids. The DNA for the CDR3 is TGTGCCAGCAATCAAGAGACCCAGTACTTC. It specifies CASNQETQYF.

The chain carries TRBV12-3 or TRBV12-4 and TRBJ1-1, with D tentatively TRBD1 (6 bases). V lost 6 bases and J lost 4, with 21 bases in between. This CDR3 has 16 amino acids. The CDR3 DNA follows: TGTGCCAGCAGAAACACAGGGTTCTCGGGGGTCACTGAAGCTTTCTTT. This sequence encodes CASRNTGFSGVTEAFF.

This clonotype was seen repeatedly, ten times or more. The CDR3 is CASSPLGDYGYTF. The CDR3 coding sequence is TGTGCCAGCAGCCCTTTGGGGGACTATGGCTACACCTTC. This sequence joins TRBV7-2 and TRBJ1-2; possible D gene TRBD1, 5 bases. The CDR3 has 13 residues. Per germline, CDR1 SGHTA and CDR2 FQGNSA. The germline V and J ends were trimmed by 5 bases and 3 bases, with 10 bases remaining between them.

This clonotype was picked up many times. Written as DNA, the CDR3 is TGTGCCAGTAGCGGGGGGGCCGAGACCCAGTACTTC. This gives the protein CASSGGAETQYF. The V and J genes are TRBV19 and TRBJ2-5; 8 bases are a match to TRBD2. Germline loops: CDR1 LNHDA, CDR2 SQIVND (reference sequence). The J segment lost 5 bases and the V segment lost 6 bases, leaving 2 bases of the junction unmatched. The length of the CDR3 is 12 residues.

This chain connects TRBV12-3 or TRBV12-4 to TRBJ1-2; TRBD1 is a possible D gene (5 bases). CDR3 length equals 11 residues. The ends were cut back, 4 bases at V and 13 bases at J, with 13 bases in the middle. CDR3 DNA: TGTGCCAGCAGTTCCCGGGGGGGATTCACCTTC. Protein product: CASSSRGGFTF.

This clonotype was seen repeatedly, ten times or more. The chain links TRBV20-1 to TRBJ2-5; D uncertain. The ends were cut back, 6 bases at V and 3 bases at J, with 5 bases in the middle. Germline CDR1 is DFQATT and CDR2 is SNEGSKA (reference sequence). The CDR3 extends over 10 amino acids. For the CDR3, the DNA is TGCAGTGCCCAAGAAGAGACCCAGTACTTC. Its protein is CSAQEETQYF.

This clonotype was counted many times. DNA for the CDR3: TGTGCCAGCAGTGGGGGGATGCCATATGGCTACACCTTC. Translated, it gives CASSGGMPYGYTF. This chain joins TRBV2 and TRBJ1-2; TRBD1 might be the D (5 bases). Germline assignment: CDR1 SNHLY and CDR2 FYNNEI. Trimming shortened V by 4 bases and J by 5 bases, and 11 bases separated the two germline ends. CDR3 length: 13 amino acids.

This chain joins TRBV12-3 or TRBV12-4 and TRBJ1-1, with D possibly matching TRBD1 (6 bases). Trimming removed 6 bases at V and 2 bases at J, with 13 bases between. There are 14 residues in the CDR3. The CDR3 DNA reads TGTGCCAGCAGCCCCCGGACAGCCAACACTGAAGCTTTCTTT. Translating it yields CASSPRTANTEAFF.

Points on this clonotype: Just one base apart from a much larger clone, this may be a read error. The chain employs TRBV29-1 and TRBJ1-2, with 8 bases identical to TRBD1. This CDR3 has 13 amino acids. V lost 3 bases to trimming and J lost 12 bases; unmatched junction nucleotides: 12. Germline lookup yields CDR1 SQVTM and CDR2 ANQGSEA. The CDR3 nucleotides read TGCAGCGTTGACGAACCCGGGACAGGCGGCGACACCTTC. Encoded protein: CSVDEPGTGGDTF.

This clonotype was seen ten or more times. V is TRBV12-3 or TRBV12-4 and J is TRBJ1-2; D gene ambiguous. This CDR3 region has 16 residues. Trimming removed 1 base from V and 2 bases from J, with 14 bases in between. The CDR3 loop is CASSLVQRQRNYGYTF. The CDR3 DNA follows: TGTGCCAGCAGTTTAGTACAGAGACAACGGAACTATGGCTACACCTTC.

This clonotype occurred many times. This chain joins TRBV24-1 and TRBJ2-7; the D is unclear. The CDR3 covers 13 residues. The germline V gene has CDR1 KGHDR and CDR2 SFDVKD. V lost 0 bases and J lost 7, with 9 bases in between. The CDR3 DNA reads as TGTGCCACCAGTGATTTGAAGGGTCTGGAGCAGTACTTC. It translates to CATSDLKGLEQYF.

The gene calls are TRBV20-1 and TRBJ2-7, with no clear D. Trimming took off 5 bases at V and 2 bases at J, with 7 bases between the two ends. Looked up from germline, CDR1 is DFQATT and CDR2 is SNEGSKA (reference sequence). The CDR3 loop spans 11 amino acids. CDR3 DNA: TGCAGTGCTCCCGACGCCTACGAGCAGTACTTC. Its translation is CSAPDAYEQYF.

This clonotype was counted many times. The chain has TRBV5-6 and TRBJ2-5, with D maybe TRBD2 (6 bases). There are 14 residues in the CDR3. The germline gives CDR1 SGHDT, CDR2 YYEEEE. V was pared by 3 bases and J by 3 bases, with 12 bases between. The CDR3 DNA sequence: TGTGCCAGCAGCTGGGGACTTTCCGAAGAGACCCAGTACTTC. Translated: CASSWGLSEETQYF.